This T cell receptor (beta chain) was identified during a study of radiotherapy plus CTLA-4 blockade in lung cancer. Findings and caveats of the study: Expansion of tumor-derived TCR clones was observed in blood after radiotherapy plus ipilimumab.

This clone qualifies as medium-sized. Its antigen is unknown. Germline CDR1 reads KGHSH; CDR2 reads LQKENI. Trimming left V 2 bases short and J 12 bases short, with 16 bases between. The CDR3 contains 13 residues. TCRdb's table, derived via immunoSEQ multiplex PCR, lists solely in-frame clones and lacks some. The sample comprises around 95,000 clones, under 90% of which are singletons, and over 0.75% rests with the top ten. The material sequenced was peripheral blood, taken from a patient treated with radiotherapy plus ipilimumab. The source of this sequence is a human donor with non-small cell lung cancer who had stable disease on radiotherapy plus ipilimumab. The chain links TRBV18 to TRBJ2-5; D might be TRBD2 (5 bases). The CDR3 reads CASSPTVATREYF. The CDR3 bases are TGTGCCAGCTCACCAACGGTAGCGACCCGGGAGTACTTC.